The clone carrying this T cell receptor (beta chain) turned up a few times. The target antigen is unknown. Germline lookup yields CDR1 ENHRY and CDR2 SYGVKD. Trimming took 5 bases from V and 4 from J, leaving 15 bases between them. This CDR3 has 15 amino acids. Preparing the TCRbeta library involved the use of unique molecular identifiers. TCRdb analysed the PCR reads with MiXCR anew, one entry per CDR3 protein. Of some 350,000 distinct CDR3 sequences listed, about 16% are singletons. The source of the sample is a study of T-cell reconstitution after alpha-beta-depleted transplantation in children. The study, taken as a whole, reports: Expanded clones from the graft, numbering several hundred, reportedly supplied alpha-beta T cells about two months after transplant. The study traced high day-60 TCRbeta diversity in some patients to surviving recipient T cells and thymic progenitors.

Sequencing used PBMCs, mostly from graft donor cells, obtained 360 days after TCRalphabeta/CD19-depleted stem cell transplant. The chain combines TRBV10-3 with TRBJ1-5; the D is unclear. This clonotype was obtained from a male patient aged 2 to 9 who had a stem cell transplant for acute lymphoblastic leukemia, so the T cells may come from the graft donor. CDR3 region: CAISKSLEPNQPQHF. The CDR3 DNA reads as TGTGCCATCAGTAAGAGTCTGGAACCGAATCAGCCCCAGCATTTT.